Below are 27 T cell receptor beta chains sequenced from a single sample in a study of T cell responses to AZD1222 COVID-19 vaccine. Data came from immunoSEQ multiplex PCR; TCRdb stores just in-frame clones and leaves some out. The repertoire holds around 150,000 clones, roughly 91% seen once, with 6% to 7.5% in the top ten. Sample: peripheral blood, taken 28 days after the second AZD1222 dose. The receptors stem from an adult who received the AZD1222 COVID-19 vaccine.

The chain has TRBV7-9 and TRBJ2-7; 7 nucleotides agree with TRBD2. The CDR3 has 13 amino acids. Trimming at V came to 5 bases and at J to 3 bases, leaving 4 bases not matched to a gene. In germline, CDR1 is SEHNR, CDR2 FQNEAQ (reference sequence). The DNA for the CDR3 is TGTGCCAGCAGCCCTAGCGGAGTCTACGAGCAGTACTTC. This encodes CASSPSGVYEQYF.

J is TRBJ1-1 and V is TRBV6-1; D gene ambiguous. Trimming took 3 bases from V and 5 from J, leaving 19 bases between them. The CDR3 runs 16 residues. CDR1 and CDR2 from the germline V gene are MNHNS and SASEGT. The CDR3 is CASSDPLVAGRTEAFF. CDR3 nucleotide sequence: TGTGCCAGCAGTGACCCGTTGGTAGCGGGCAGAACTGAAGCTTTCTTT.

The chain combines TRBV2 with TRBJ1-5; D uncertain. This CDR3 is 14 amino acids long. V was pared by 3 bases and J by 5 bases, with 11 bases between. Germline-derived CDR1 and CDR2 are SNHLY and FYNNEI. The CDR3 nucleotides read TGTGCCAGCAGTGACGAGGGCCACCATCAGCCCCAGCATTTT. Amino acid sequence: CASSDEGHHQPQHF.

This chain links TRBV18 with TRBJ2-1; 10 nucleotides align to TRBD2. Germline V gene lookup returns CDR1 KGHSH and CDR2 LQKENI. The CDR3 is 16 residues long. V dropped 1 base and J dropped 6; count of bases not matched to a gene: 6. The CDR3: CASSPRYSSGGNEQFF. The CDR3 DNA reads TGTGCCAGCTCACCACGTTACTCTAGCGGGGGCAATGAGCAGTTCTTC.

The chain employs TRBV13 and TRBJ1-4, with D possibly TRBD1 on 5 matching bases. CDR1 and CDR2 (germline): PRHDT, FYEKMQ (reference sequence). The CDR3 sequence is 14 residues long. V lost 5 bases to trimming and J lost 5 bases, with 12 bases between them. The CDR3 sequence is CASSEGDRNEKLFF. The CDR3 coding sequence is TGTGCCAGCAGCGAAGGGGATAGGAATGAAAAACTGTTTTTT.

DNA of the CDR3: TGTGCCAGCTCACTAATGACAGGGACCTACAATGAGCAGTTCTTC. Amino acid sequence: CASSLMTGTYNEQFF. V is TRBV18 and J is TRBJ2-1; 7 bases are a match to TRBD1. This CDR3 contains 15 residues. With 4 bases clipped from V and 2 bases from J, the junction kept 5 bases outside the gene matches. The germline V gene has CDR1 KGHSH and CDR2 LQKENI.

The rearrangement links TRBV2 to TRBJ2-3; D not resolved. Germline V gene lookup returns CDR1 SNHLY and CDR2 FYNNEI. V was cut by 4 bases and J by 2 bases, with 13 bases left in between. The CDR3 spans 15 residues. DNA for the CDR3: TGTGCCAGCAGTGTAAACAGTTATATCACAGATACGCAGTATTTT. This sequence encodes CASSVNSYITDTQYF.

This rearrangement joins TRBV5-8 to TRBJ1-5; TRBD1 matches 7 bases. V lost 2 bases and J lost 0; bases outside the gene matches: 2. Germline values: CDR1 SGHTS, CDR2 YDEGEE. This CDR3 comprises 15 residues. CDR3 protein: CASSFYRGSNQPQHF. CDR3 coding DNA: TGTGCCAGCAGCTTTTACAGGGGTAGCAATCAGCCCCAGCATTTT.

The V gene is TRBV29-1, the J gene TRBJ1-2; the D gene is possibly TRBD1 (6 bases). The germline gives CDR1 SQVTM, CDR2 ANQGSEA. V lost 3 bases to trimming and J lost 6 bases, with 17 bases between them. This CDR3 has 14 residues. Here the CDR3 reads CSVDLIGQRDGYTF. The CDR3 bases are TGCAGCGTTGATCTCATTGGACAGAGAGATGGCTACACCTTC.

Of note for this clone: Other DNA sequences within the sample encode an identical CDR3. The chain carries TRBV18 and TRBJ1-2; unclear D gene. The CDR3 runs 13 residues. The ends were cut back, 0 bases at V and 5 bases at J, with 7 bases in the middle. Germline CDR1 KGHSH, CDR2 LQKENI. CDR3 protein: CASSPPAGYGYTF. The CDR3 nucleotides are TGTGCCAGCTCACCACCTGCGGGATATGGCTACACCTTC. The full variable domain, rest sourced from reference TRBV18 and TRBJ1-2, is NAGVMQNPRHLVRRRGQEARLRCSPMKGHSHVYWYRQLPEEGLKFMVYLQKENIIDESGMPKERFSAEFPKEGPSILRIQQVVRGDSAAYFCASSPPAGYGYTFGSGTRLTVV.

The CDR3 here is CASSLGVYEQYF. In nucleotides, the CDR3 is TGTGCCAGCAGCTTAGGGGTCTACGAGCAGTACTTC. The V call is TRBV7-2, the J call TRBJ2-7; D is undetermined. Trimming took 1 base from V and 3 from J, leaving 4 bases between them. Germline V gene lookup returns CDR1 SGHTA and CDR2 FQGNSA. The CDR3 spans 12 residues.

The genes are TRBV3-1 (or the pseudogene TRBV3-2) and TRBJ1-6, with a weak D call TRBD1 (5 bases). Germline CDR1 and CDR2: LGHDT and YNNKEL (reference sequence). Trimming pared 4 bases from V and 10 bases from J, leaving 11 bases between. The CDR3 has 13 amino acids. The CDR3 bases are TGTGCCAGCAGCCGCAGGGAAGACTCACCCCTCCACTTT. It translates to CASSRREDSPLHF.

J is TRBJ1-2 and V is TRBV7-2; maybe TRBD1 (5 bases). CDR3 length: 14 residues. Per the germline V gene, CDR1 is SGHTA and CDR2 is FQGNSA. Trimming took 3 bases from V and 8 from J, leaving 16 bases between them. The CDR3 region has the DNA TGTGCCAGCAGCTTGCCCCTCTTGACAGTCGGCTACACCTTC. It encodes CASSLPLLTVGYTF.

This clone was counted a single time. This sequence joins TRBV9 and TRBJ2-3; no definite D call. V was cut by 0 bases and J by 3 bases, with 5 bases left in between. The CDR3 contains 13 residues. Looked up from germline, CDR1 is SGDLS and CDR2 is YYNGEE. CDR3 sequence (DNA): TGTGCCAGCAGCGTAGATTTGACAGATACGCAGTATTTT. This encodes CASSVDLTDTQYF.

This sequence joins TRBV6-5 and TRBJ2-1; D is unresolved. The CDR3 totals 14 residues. CDR1 MNHEY and CDR2 SVGAGI come from the germline V gene. V gave up 1 base and J gave up 7 bases, with 11 bases separating them. The CDR3, as DNA: TGTGCCAGCAGTTACTATCTGGCCGGGAATGAGCAGTTCTTC. This codes for CASSYYLAGNEQFF.

V usage is TRBV5-1 and J usage is TRBJ2-1; weak D call: TRBD2 (6 bases). The V gene lost 4 bases and the J gene lost 0 bases, with 11 bases spanning the gap. Germline lookup yields CDR1 SGHRS and CDR2 YFSETQ. This CDR3 region has 15 residues. CDR3 protein: CASSPGLASYNEQFF. DNA for the CDR3: TGCGCCAGCAGCCCGGGACTGGCCTCCTACAATGAGCAGTTCTTC.

V and J are TRBV19 and TRBJ1-1; D is ambiguous. Germline CDR1 is LNHDA and CDR2 is SQIVND (reference sequence). The V end lost 5 bases, the J end lost 1 base, and 8 bases lay between the germline ends. The CDR3 runs to 13 residues. The CDR3 loop reads CASSLYGNTEAFF. CDR3 nucleotides: TGTGCCAGTAGTCTATACGGGAACACTGAAGCTTTCTTT.

This clone was seen a handful of times. Within the sample, other DNA sequences also encode this same CDR3. The chain has TRBV2 and TRBJ1-6, with D tentatively TRBD1 (5 bases). With 3 bases removed from V and 7 bases from J, the gap between germline ends came to 13 bases. The CDR3 length is 15 residues. Germline lookup yields CDR1 SNHLY and CDR2 FYNNEI. CDR3: CASSEVAGGNSPLHF. The CDR3, as DNA: TGTGCCAGCAGTGAGGTGGCGGGGGGGAATTCACCCCTCCACTTT. Full variable domain (remainder filled in from reference TRBV2 and TRBJ1-6): EPEVTQTPSHQVTQMGQEVILRCVPISNHLYFYWYRQILGQKVEFLVSFYNNEISEKSEIFDDQFSVERPDGSNFTLKIRSTKLEDSAMYFCASSEVAGGNSPLHFGNGTRLTVT.

This chain connects TRBV4-1 to TRBJ1-1; unclear D gene. CDR3 length: 15 residues. V lost 0 bases and J 5 bases, leaving 13 bases between the germline ends. CDR1 is MGHRA, CDR2 YSYEKL, per germline. The CDR3 coding sequence is TGCGCCAGCAGCCAAGAGGGCACCGGGTGGACTGAAGCTTTCTTT. Translation: CASSQEGTGWTEAFF.

The CDR3 coding sequence is TGTGCCAGCAGCAAAAGGACCCCCGGGACAGGGGAAGACTATGGCTACACCTTC. It is translated as CASSKRTPGTGEDYGYTF. This chain joins TRBV7-9 and TRBJ1-2; TRBD1 aligns across 10 bases. The CDR3 extends over 18 amino acids. The junction had 15 bases not matched to a gene; V was cut back by 5 bases and J by 3 bases. Germline CDR1 is SEHNR and CDR2 is FQNEAQ (reference sequence). The full variable domain, its missing parts supplied by reference TRBV7-9 and TRBJ1-2, is DTGVSQNPRHKITKRGQNVTFRCDPISEHNRLYWYRQTLGQGPEFLTYFQNEAQLEKSRLLSDRFSAERPKGSFSTLEIQRTEQGDSAMYLCASSKRTPGTGEDYGYTFGSGTRLTVV.

The chain combines TRBV19 with TRBJ2-2; D may be TRBD2 (5 bases). CDR1 and CDR2 from the germline V gene are LNHDA and SQIVND (reference sequence). This CDR3 has 11 amino acids. The V end lost 7 bases, the J end lost 5 bases, and 5 bases lay between the germline ends. The CDR3 here is CASTGTGELFF. The DNA of the CDR3 is TGTGCCAGTACGGGAACCGGGGAGCTGTTTTTT.

The rearrangement links TRBV6-6 to TRBJ1-1; D remains ambiguous. Germline loops: CDR1 MNHNY, CDR2 SVGAGI (reference sequence). V was cut by 4 bases and J by 1 base, with 7 bases left in between. The length of the CDR3 is 13 residues. The CDR3 coding sequence is TGTGCCAGCAGTTTTGTAGGGAACACTGAAGCTTTCTTT. It yields the protein CASSFVGNTEAFF.

V is TRBV6-6 and J is TRBJ1-1; unclear D gene. V lost 2 bases and J lost 9, with 16 bases in between. Per the germline V gene, CDR1 is MNHNY and CDR2 is SVGAGI (reference sequence). This CDR3 comprises 14 residues. The CDR3 loop is CASSYGGNGIKAFF. CDR3 bases: TGTGCCAGCAGTTACGGAGGGAATGGGATTAAAGCTTTCTTT.

The chain combines TRBV4-3 with TRBJ2-6; D possibly corresponds to TRBD1 (5 bases). V lost 0 bases and J lost 0, with 6 bases in between. Germline V CDR1 and CDR2: LGHNA, YSLEER. The CDR3 contains 16 residues. CDR3 residues: CASSQEGHSGANVLTF. The CDR3 bases are TGCGCCAGCAGCCAAGAGGGGCACTCTGGGGCCAACGTCCTGACTTTC.

The V and J genes are TRBV29-1 and TRBJ2-7, with a tentative D call TRBD2 (5 bases). CDR1 SQVTM and CDR2 ANQGSEA come from the germline V gene. V shed 2 bases and J shed 8 bases, with 10 bases lying between them. The CDR3 runs 11 residues. Here the CDR3 DNA reads TGCAGCGTTGAATGGACTGCGCAGCAGTACTTC. It encodes CSVEWTAQQYF.

This chain joins TRBV28 and TRBJ2-1; a possible D gene is TRBD2 (5 bases). This CDR3 is built from 15 residues. The germline V gene has CDR1 MDHEN and CDR2 SYDVKM. Trimming cost V 3 bases and J 4 bases, with 13 bases left between them. The DNA of the CDR3 is TGTGCCAGCAGTTTTCCGGGGTATTCGTACAATGAGCAGTTCTTC. Translation: CASSFPGYSYNEQFF.

The J gene is TRBJ1-2, the V gene TRBV9; D uncertain. V was cut by 3 bases and J by 7 bases, with 10 bases left in between. This CDR3 spans 12 amino acids. Germline V gene lookup returns CDR1 SGDLS and CDR2 YYNGEE. CDR3 region: CASSARLGGYTF. CDR3 bases: TGTGCCAGCAGCGCCCGACTGGGTGGCTACACCTTC.